This T cell receptor (beta chain) was sequenced in a study of T cells in Graves' hyperthyroidism and ophthalmopathy. Germline V CDR1 and CDR2: MNHEY, SMNVEV (reference sequence). Between the trimmed V and J ends, which lost 7 bases and 0 bases, there was a span of 7 bases. The CDR3 loop spans 13 amino acids. RNA transcripts were the template for amplifying TCR beta CDR3 regions. RT-PCR in the first round (using the HTBI primer set) targeted the TCR CDR3. One entry per CDR3 protein results from TCRdb running MiXCR on the multiplex PCR reads. The table lists under 250,000 distinct CDR3 sequences, about a sixth of them singletons.

The chain carries TRBV27 and TRBJ1-3; D is uncertain. The clonotype comes from a woman aged 50 to 65 with Graves' hyperthyroidism. Specimen: blood. In DNA, the CDR3 is TGTGCCAGCATGGGCCTCTCTGGAAACACCATATATTTT. It codes for CASMGLSGNTIYF.